This T cell receptor (beta chain) originates from a study of T cell responses to AZD1222 COVID-19 vaccine. Combined were second doses at about 4 or about 12 weeks. With respect to this clone: The antigen is not known.

Libraries were prepared by immunoSEQ multiplex PCR; TCRdb keeps only in-frame clonotypes and omits some of them. The table records around 130,000 clones, approximately 86% of them present only once. This CDR3 spans 15 amino acids. Germline values: CDR1 LGHDT, CDR2 YNNKEL (reference sequence). V was clipped by 0 bases and J by 2 bases, with 9 bases between them. Study-wide results and caveats: Repertoires were obtained solely post-peak T cell response. Nearly half of spike-specific TCRs reportedly go after variant regions that carry no mutations.

The chain carries TRBV3-1 (or the pseudogene TRBV3-2) and TRBJ2-3; no definite D call. Sequences were derived from peripheral blood, sampled 28 days after the second AZD1222 dose. The source is an adult who received the AZD1222 COVID-19 vaccine. CDR3 coding DNA: TGTGCCAGCAGCCAAGATGTCGCCCACACAGATACGCAGTATTTT. Its translation: CASSQDVAHTDTQYF.